Following are 29 T cell receptor beta chains from one sample sequenced in a study of cytomegalovirus exposure and HLA in healthy donors. Primers for the PCR totalled 60 Vbeta and 13 Jbeta. TCRdb's copy holds only in-frame clones and misses some; the assay was immunoSEQ multiplex PCR. The table has 95,000 to 150,000 clones, around 79% seen once. The specimen sequenced was PBMCs. The receptors originated from a woman aged 40 to 50 in good health and CMV-seronegative.

This rearrangement joins TRBV5-8 to TRBJ2-1; weak D call: TRBD1 (6 bases). The V gene's germline CDR1 is SGHTS and CDR2 YDEGEE. The CDR3 spans 14 residues. Trimming took 9 bases from V and 7 from J, leaving 20 bases between them. The CDR3 coding sequence is TGTGCCACACAGGGATTAATTGTGGTGAATGAGCAGTTCTTC. Its protein product is CATQGLIVVNEQFF.

V usage is TRBV29-1 and J usage is TRBJ2-1; 9 bases match TRBD1. Germline CDR1 and CDR2: SQVTM and ANQGSEA. This CDR3 is 17 amino acids long. The junction had 13 bases not matched to a gene; V was cut back by 5 bases and J by 2 bases. CDR3: CSVSGTGHPEPYNEQFF. In nucleotides, the CDR3 is TGCAGCGTTTCCGGGACAGGGCATCCAGAGCCCTACAATGAGCAGTTCTTC.

This chain uses TRBV28 with TRBJ2-7; 11 bases are a match to TRBD2. With V trimmed by 11 bases and J by 3 bases, 6 bases remained unmatched. Germline V gene lookup returns CDR1 MDHEN and CDR2 SYDVKM. The CDR3 extends over 13 amino acids. The CDR3 here is CAGGTSGLYEQYF. The CDR3 DNA follows: TGTGCCGGGGGGACTAGCGGTCTCTACGAGCAGTACTTC.

As to this clone: One junction end disagrees with the germline gene, perhaps due to a read error. The gene calls are TRBV5-1 and TRBJ1-1; no reliable D call. This CDR3 is 15 amino acids long. The V gene's germline CDR1 is SGHRS and CDR2 YFSETQ. CDR3 residues: CVSSLAVRGNTEAFF. Written as DNA, the CDR3 is TGCGTCAGCAGCTTGGCCGTACGGGGGAACACTGAAGCTTTCTTT.

V and J are TRBV4-2 and TRBJ1-2, with a tentative D call TRBD1 (6 bases). Germline CDR1 reads LGHNA; CDR2 reads YNFKEQ. The CDR3 length is 16 residues. The ends were cut back, 1 base at V and 4 bases at J, with 16 bases in the middle. The chain's CDR3 is CASSQGSAGAGYGYTF. CDR3 nucleotide sequence: TGTGCCAGCAGCCAAGGATCCGCAGGGGCAGGCTATGGCTACACCTTC.

The chain uses TRBV6-1 and TRBJ1-1; D perhaps matches TRBD1 (6 bases). V lost 7 bases to trimming and J lost 6 bases, with 18 bases between them. The length of the CDR3 is 14 residues. CDR1 and CDR2 (germline): MNHNS, SASEGT. DNA of the CDR3: TGTGCCAGCACCCAGGACAGTTCACCTGCTGAAGCTTTCTTT. Its translation is CASTQDSSPAEAFF.

A few counts support this clone. The chain has TRBV5-1 and TRBJ1-2; the match to TRBD1 covers 8 bases. Germline V lookup: CDR1 SGHRS, CDR2 YFSETQ. With 4 bases clipped from V and 6 bases from J, the junction kept 8 bases outside the gene matches. The CDR3 loop spans 14 amino acids. The CDR3 spells CASSSTGGVDGYTF. CDR3 coding DNA: TGCGCCAGCAGCAGTACAGGGGGAGTAGATGGCTACACCTTC.

This chain connects TRBV5-6 to TRBJ1-2; no reliable D call. The CDR3 loop spans 14 amino acids. The germline V and J ends were trimmed by 1 base and 7 bases, with 14 bases remaining between them. Germline lookup yields CDR1 SGHDT and CDR2 YYEEEE. The chain's CDR3 is CASSLRDFGFGYTF. The CDR3, as DNA: TGTGCCAGCAGCTTGAGAGACTTCGGCTTTGGCTACACCTTC.

The chain links TRBV10-3 to TRBJ1-4, with a tentative D call TRBD1 (5 bases). This CDR3 is 14 amino acids long. Trimming removed 2 bases from V and 4 bases from J, with 8 bases in between. The germline CDR1 and CDR2 sequences are ENHRY and SYGVKD. The CDR3 protein is CAISETGDNEKLFF. The CDR3 bases are TGTGCCATCAGTGAGACAGGAGATAATGAAAAACTGTTTTTT.

V usage is TRBV7-9 and J usage is TRBJ2-3; D is possibly TRBD2 (5 bases). Per germline, CDR1 SEHNR and CDR2 FQNEAQ (reference sequence). CDR3 length: 12 amino acids. V lost 8 bases to trimming and J lost 2 bases, with 8 bases between them. The CDR3 is CASGSLTDTQYF. CDR3 in DNA: TGTGCCAGCGGGAGCCTCACAGATACGCAGTATTTT.

The gene calls are TRBV2 and TRBJ2-6, with 7 bases matching TRBD2. CDR3 size: 18 residues. Germline V CDR1 and CDR2: SNHLY, FYNNEI. V lost 6 bases, J lost 0 bases, and 11 bases stayed unmatched. The CDR3 coding sequence is TGTGCCAGCAGCTTTTGGGCGGGAGTTACCTCTGGGGCCAACGTCCTGACTTTC. This encodes CASSFWAGVTSGANVLTF.

Only a few counts were recorded for this clone. The gene calls are TRBV10-2 and TRBJ2-1; 8 nucleotides line up with TRBD2. The V segment lost 7 bases and the J segment 1 base; nucleotides outside the gene matches: 6. Per germline, CDR1 WSHSY and CDR2 SAAADI. The CDR3 covers 15 residues. The CDR3, as DNA: TGCGCCAGCAATGGACGGGAGGGTTCCTACAATGAGCAGTTCTTC. Translated, it gives CASNGREGSYNEQFF.

The chain combines TRBV6-1 with TRBJ1-2, with 9 bases that match TRBD1. The CDR3 totals 13 residues. J lost 7 bases, V lost 5 bases, and 5 bases had no gene match. The V gene's germline CDR1 is MNHNS and CDR2 SASEGT. This CDR3 reads CASSSQGAGGYTF. Written as DNA, the CDR3 is TGTGCCAGCAGTTCACAGGGGGCGGGTGGCTACACCTTC.

The chain employs TRBV28 and TRBJ2-5, with D perhaps TRBD2 (6 bases). Germline values: CDR1 MDHEN, CDR2 SYDVKM. The CDR3 length is 15 residues. Trimming took 6 bases from V and 2 from J, leaving 16 bases between them. CDR3 in DNA: TGTGCCAGCAGGGGCGCCGGGACTGCGCAAGAGACCCAGTACTTC. Protein product: CASRGAGTAQETQYF.

The rearrangement links TRBV18 to TRBJ2-5, with D possibly being TRBD2 (6 bases). Germline-derived CDR1 and CDR2 are KGHSH and LQKENI. The CDR3 totals 12 residues. Trimming stripped 3 bases from V and 7 bases from J, with 9 bases between. The CDR3 bases are TGTGCCAGCTCACCCGGAGGGAGGACCCAGTACTTC. This sequence encodes CASSPGGRTQYF.

This clone has only a few counts. The chain recombines TRBV7-6 with TRBJ2-1; the match to TRBD2 covers 7 bases. This CDR3 has 15 amino acids. The junction had 9 bases not matched to a gene; V was cut back by 8 bases and J by 2 bases. Germline V gene data show CDR1 as SGHVS and CDR2 as FNYEAQ. CDR3 nucleotides: TGTGCCAGCGGATACGGGAGGCGCACCTACAATGAGCAGTTCTTC. Encoded protein: CASGYGRRTYNEQFF.

This clone was seen a handful of times. The chain joins TRBV7-2 to TRBJ2-1, with 10 bases aligning to TRBD2. The V gene's germline CDR1 is SGHTA and CDR2 FQGNSA. Trimming removed 1 base from V and 6 bases from J; junction bases left unmatched: 3. The length of the CDR3 is 15 residues. CDR3 region: CASSLGSGRINEQFF. The CDR3 DNA reads TGTGCCAGCAGCTTAGGTAGCGGGAGGATCAATGAGCAGTTCTTC.

The chain carries TRBV28 and TRBJ2-7; 9 bases are a match to TRBD1. Germline-derived CDR1 and CDR2 are MDHEN and SYDVKM. This CDR3 has 15 residues. J gave up 5 bases and V 6 bases, and 11 bases lay outside the gene matches. The CDR3 reads CASSPPGQGRDEQYF. The CDR3 DNA follows: TGTGCCAGCAGCCCCCCAGGACAGGGGAGGGACGAGCAGTACTTC.

This clone was recorded only once. The J gene is TRBJ2-5, the V gene TRBV28, with a possible D match to TRBD1 (5 bases). CDR1 and CDR2 from the germline V gene are MDHEN and SYDVKM. The CDR3 consists of 13 residues. Trimming cost V 7 bases and J 4 bases, with 13 bases left between them. CDR3 DNA sequence: TGTGCCAGCACAGGGTTACCAGGAGAGACCCAGTACTTC. Encoded protein: CASTGLPGETQYF.

CDR3 sequence: CASSASGIYDNEQFF. In DNA form, the CDR3 reads TGTGCCAGCAGCGCTAGCGGGATATACGACAATGAGCAGTTCTTC. The chain employs TRBV9 and TRBJ2-1; 9 nucleotides line up with TRBD2. V shed 3 bases, J shed 5 bases, and the junction held 6 bases outside the gene matches. Germline V gene sequence: CDR1 SGDLS, CDR2 YYNGEE. This CDR3 contains 15 residues.

The chain recombines TRBV28 with TRBJ1-5; TRBD1 is a possible D gene (6 bases). The ends were cut back, 7 bases at V and 0 bases at J, with 7 bases in the middle. This CDR3 comprises 13 residues. Germline assignment: CDR1 MDHEN and CDR2 SYDVKM. In nucleotides, the CDR3 is TGTGCCAGCATACAGGGTAGCAATCAGCCCCAGCATTTT. Translated: CASIQGSNQPQHF.

In regard to this clone: One end of the junction varies from germline; a read error may be responsible. The rearrangement uses TRBV10-3 and TRBJ2-7, with TRBD2 identical over 8 bases. There are 15 residues in the CDR3. Germline values: CDR1 ENHRY, CDR2 SYGVKD. For the CDR3, the DNA is TGTGCCATCGGTGAGCGCAAGCGGGGGCGGGGCGAGCAGTACTTC. It yields the protein CAIGERKRGRGEQYF.

Written as DNA, the CDR3 is TGTGCCAGCAGTACCCTTATGGGAGGTAACACCGGGGAGCTGTTTTTT. It translates to CASSTLMGGNTGELFF. This sequence joins TRBV28 and TRBJ2-2; D might be TRBD2 (6 bases). Trimming stripped 5 bases from V and 2 bases from J, with 15 bases between. CDR1 MDHEN and CDR2 SYDVKM come from the germline V gene. The length of the CDR3 is 16 residues.

A few counts support this clone. The chain employs TRBV28 and TRBJ2-5; TRBD2 matches at 14 bases. The length of the CDR3 is 14 residues. J was trimmed by 3 bases and V by 9 bases; bases with no gene match: 3. Germline CDR1 is MDHEN and CDR2 is SYDVKM. The CDR3 nucleotides read TGTGCCAGTGGACTAGCGGGAGGTAAAGAGACCCAGTACTTC. This encodes CASGLAGGKETQYF.

CDR3 sequence: CASSPLMVTTGGYF. The CDR3 DNA follows: TGTGCCAGCAGCCCGCTTATGGTGACCACGGGGGGGTATTTT. The chain is built from TRBV28 and TRBJ1-3, with a weak D call TRBD1 (5 bases). Trimming shortened V by 6 bases and J by 16 bases, and 25 bases separated the two germline ends. The CDR3 covers 14 residues. Germline values: CDR1 MDHEN, CDR2 SYDVKM. Drawing the rest from reference TRBV28 and TRBJ1-3, the complete variable domain is DVKVTQSSRYLVKRTGEKVFLECVQDMDHENMFWYRQDPGLGLRLIYFSYDVKMKEKGDIPEGYSVSREKKERFSLILESASTNQTSMYLCASSPLMVTTGGYFGEGSWLTVV.

The V call is TRBV18, the J call TRBJ2-3; TRBD2 is a possible D gene (5 bases). From germline, CDR1 is KGHSH and CDR2 LQKENI. The ends were cut back, 3 bases at V and 6 bases at J, with 16 bases in the middle. The CDR3 extends over 15 amino acids. The CDR3 is CASSPRALDFDTQYF. In nucleotides, the CDR3 is TGTGCCAGCTCACCTAGAGCCCTGGACTTCGATACGCAGTATTTT.

The rearrangement links TRBV27 to TRBJ1-6; D is possibly TRBD1 (5 bases). Trimming removed 8 bases from V and 0 bases from J, with 14 bases in between. This CDR3 is built from 16 residues. The germline CDR1 and CDR2 sequences are MNHEY and SMNVEV (reference sequence). The CDR3 region has the DNA TGTGCCAGCGGGGGACTCCTGAGCTCCTATAATTCACCCCTCCACTTT. It specifies CASGGLLSSYNSPLHF.

A single count supports this clone. This chain connects TRBV6-5 to TRBJ1-1; D gene uncertain. V lost 0 bases and J lost 1, with 9 bases in between. There are 15 residues in the CDR3. Germline V lookup: CDR1 MNHEY, CDR2 SVGAGI. The CDR3 region is CASSYSTEGNTEAFF. For the CDR3, the DNA is TGTGCCAGCAGTTACTCGACGGAGGGGAACACTGAAGCTTTCTTT.

The chain recombines TRBV28 with TRBJ2-1, with 7 bases fitting TRBD2. V lost 7 bases to trimming and J lost 3 bases; unmatched junction nucleotides: 6. Looked up from germline, CDR1 is MDHEN and CDR2 is SYDVKM. The CDR3 has 14 residues. This chain's CDR3 is CASTRETLYNEQFF. DNA for the CDR3: TGTGCCAGCACGCGGGAGACCCTCTACAATGAGCAGTTCTTC.